This TCR beta chain stems from a study of blood T cell repertoires in COVID-19. Overall study context: The study drew acute and convalescent COVID-19 samples from the United States, Italy and Spain. Sample material is recorded as cDNA or gDNA derived from T cells, B-cell-depleted T cells, or PBMCs.

The CDR3 length is 17 residues. The V gene's germline CDR1 is SGHVS and CDR2 FNYEAQ. V lost 1 base and J lost 4; bases outside the gene matches: 8. Study processing details: Nucleated cell number was recorded as an estimate derived from reference gene primer amplification. The assay was immunoSEQ multiplex PCR, and TCRdb's table has in-frame clones only and misses some. The DNA was the basis for D and trimming; V, J and clone size are from that table. This sample carries 68,000 or so clones, about 88% of them seen once, and the ten largest clones take roughly 2.7%. The sample was peripheral blood. The chain couples TRBV7-6 to TRBJ2-1; 9 bases align to TRBD1. The receptor's source is a man aged 65 to 85 with active or convalescent COVID-19. CDR3 residues: CASSLVYGGTGYNEQFF. Written as DNA, the CDR3 is TGTGCCAGCAGCTTAGTCTACGGCGGGACAGGGTACAATGAGCAGTTCTTC.